The text below deals with one TCR beta chain. Profiled with immunoSEQ multiplex PCR; TCRdb holds only in-frame clones, not every one. The table shows just over 80,000 clones, with roughly 94% occurring only once. The sample originates from a study of technical replicates of blood from a handful of donors. Germline trimming cut 2 bases from V and 8 bases from J; bases unmatched to any gene: 5. CDR3 length: 15 residues. Germline values: CDR1 SEHNR, CDR2 FQNEAQ (reference sequence). J is TRBJ2-1 and V is TRBV7-9, with 11 bases that match TRBD1. The sequencing sample was made of T cells isolated from PBMCs. This TCR came from a human donor in good health. In DNA, the CDR3 is TGTGCCAGCAGCTTAAGGGACAGGGGGAGGGATGAGCAGTTCTTC. It translates to CASSLRDRGRDEQFF. The full variable domain, its missing parts supplied by reference TRBV7-9 and TRBJ2-1, is DTGVSQNPRHKITKRGQNVTFRCDPISEHNRLYWYRQTLGQGPEFLTYFQNEAQLEKSRLLSDRFSAERPKGSFSTLEIQRTEQGDSAMYLCASSLRDRGRDEQFFGPGTRLTVL.